These 27 T cell receptor beta chains were all obtained from the same sample, sequenced in a study of blood T cells in healthy people across ages. A second PCR, run for roughly 7 to 12 cycles, used a sample-barcoded 5' primer plus a J-beta primer mix. Each CDR3 protein is one row after TCRdb ran MiXCR on the 5' RACE reads. The repertoire holds 1.8 million or so distinct CDR3 sequences, with roughly two fifths as singletons. Sequencing used blood. The receptors derive from a human donor in good health.

The V call is TRBV15, the J call TRBJ1-1; D not certain. V shed 2 bases and J shed 0 bases, with 7 bases lying between them. The CDR3 sequence is 14 residues long. Germline V gene lookup returns CDR1 LNHNV and CDR2 YYDKDF (reference sequence). This chain's CDR3 is CATSRSGMNTEAFF. In DNA form, the CDR3 reads TGTGCCACCAGCAGATCGGGGATGAACACTGAAGCTTTCTTT.

V usage is TRBV7-2 and J usage is TRBJ2-1; D call uncertain. The CDR3 consists of 16 residues. The V gene lost 6 bases and the J gene lost 6 bases, with 21 bases spanning the gap. Per germline, CDR1 SGHTA and CDR2 FQGNSA. The CDR3 coding sequence is TGTGCCAGCAGTACCGGACGGCAATCTTGGTTCAATGAGCAGTTCTTC. Translating gives CASSTGRQSWFNEQFF.

The V call is TRBV6-1, the J call TRBJ2-1; D is unclear. Germline V gene lookup returns CDR1 MNHNS and CDR2 SASEGT. The length of the CDR3 is 14 residues. V gave up 2 bases and J gave up 4 bases, with 9 bases separating them. The CDR3 nucleotides read TGTGCCAGCAGTGAACCGGTTTTTTACAATGAGCAGTTCTTC. Translation: CASSEPVFYNEQFF.

The rearrangement uses TRBV9 and TRBJ1-3; tentative D call: TRBD1 (6 bases). The CDR3 sequence is 16 residues long. From germline, CDR1 is SGDLS and CDR2 YYNGEE. Trimming removed 4 bases at V and 2 bases at J, with 16 bases between. The CDR3 DNA is TGTGCCAGCAGCTTGGGATGGACAGCTGCTGGAAACACCATATATTTT. It translates to CASSLGWTAAGNTIYF.

This sequence joins TRBV20-1 and TRBJ2-1; TRBD2 aligns across 8 bases. V gave up 4 bases and J gave up 6 bases; unmatched junction bases: 5. There are 13 residues in the CDR3. CDR1 and CDR2 (germline): DFQATT, SNEGSKA (reference sequence). This CDR3 reads CSATGTRGNEQFF. The CDR3 DNA follows: TGCAGTGCTACCGGGACTAGGGGCAATGAGCAGTTCTTC.

DNA of the CDR3: TGTGCCAGCAGCTGGGGGCGGCGGCGCTACAATGAGCAGTTCTTC. Amino acid sequence: CASSWGRRRYNEQFF. The V gene is TRBV5-6, the J gene TRBJ2-1; TRBD1 is a possible D gene (6 bases). Germline V gene sequence: CDR1 SGHDT, CDR2 YYEEEE. The CDR3 runs 15 residues. V was clipped by 3 bases and J by 3 bases, with 13 bases between them.

This clonotype showed up just a few times. This rearrangement joins TRBV3-1 to TRBJ2-7, with 7 bases identical to TRBD1. J was trimmed by 6 bases and V by 0 bases; bases with no gene match: 8. The CDR3 contains 15 residues. Germline V lookup: CDR1 LGHDT, CDR2 YNNKEL (reference sequence). CDR3 DNA: TGTGCCAGCAGCCAAGATCTTGGGACAGTCCCCGAGCAGTACTTC. Amino acids: CASSQDLGTVPEQYF.

Ten or more counts support this clonotype. The V gene is TRBV13, the J gene TRBJ2-1, with D uncertain. The V gene lost 5 bases and the J gene lost 9 bases, with 11 bases spanning the gap. The CDR3 consists of 12 residues. In germline, CDR1 is PRHDT, CDR2 FYEKMQ (reference sequence). The CDR3 DNA sequence: TGTGCCAGCAGCCGGCCTGATGGTGAGCAGTTCTTC. It translates to CASSRPDGEQFF.

The chain carries TRBV12-3 or TRBV12-4 and TRBJ2-3; D is tentatively TRBD1 or TRBD2 (8 bases each). The CDR3 length is 16 residues. V lost 6 bases and J lost 2, with 18 bases in between. For the CDR3, the DNA is TGTGCCAGCAGCCGACAGGGGCGGGGGGTCACAGATACGCAGTATTTT. Residues: CASSRQGRGVTDTQYF.

This clonotype was seen a handful of times. CDR3 protein: CATSDPTISGDGGYTF. In nucleotides, the CDR3 is TGTGCCACCAGTGACCCCACTATCTCGGGGGACGGAGGCTACACCTTC. J is TRBJ1-2 and V is TRBV24-1, with a possible D match to TRBD1 (5 bases). The CDR3 spans 16 residues. The ends were cut back, 4 bases at V and 8 bases at J, with 22 bases in the middle. Germline-derived CDR1 and CDR2 are KGHDR and SFDVKD.

This clonotype was detected only a few times. The CDR3 sequence is CSATDREETQYF. The CDR3 nucleotides are TGCAGTGCCACCGACAGGGAAGAGACCCAGTACTTC. J is TRBJ2-5 and V is TRBV20-1; 7 bases fit TRBD1. The trim removed 6 bases at V and 3 bases at J, leaving 4 bases unmatched. From germline, CDR1 is DFQATT and CDR2 SNEGSKA (reference sequence). The CDR3 consists of 12 residues.

The chain couples TRBV28 to TRBJ1-5; D is perhaps TRBD1 (5 bases). Germline values: CDR1 MDHEN, CDR2 SYDVKM. CDR3 length: 14 residues. Deletions cut 5 bases from V and 3 bases from J, with 11 bases between. The DNA of the CDR3 is TGTGCCAGCAGTCCGTACAGGTCCAATCAGCCCCAGCATTTT. Translation: CASSPYRSNQPQHF. The full variable domain, rest sourced from reference TRBV28 and TRBJ1-5, is DVKVTQSSRYLVKRTGEKVFLECVQDMDHENMFWYRQDPGLGLRLIYFSYDVKMKEKGDIPEGYSVSREKKERFSLILESASTNQTSMYLCASSPYRSNQPQHFGDGTRLSIL.

The V gene is TRBV15, the J gene TRBJ2-5, with D maybe TRBD1 (6 bases). This CDR3 contains 15 residues. Trimming took off 0 bases at V and 2 bases at J, with 10 bases between the two ends. CDR1 and CDR2 from the germline V gene are LNHNV and YYDKDF (reference sequence). The CDR3 bases are TGTGCCACCAGCAGAGACCCGGGACATCAAGAGACCCAGTACTTC. This sequence encodes CATSRDPGHQETQYF.

This clonotype was observed a handful of times. A junction boundary mismatches the germline segment, possibly from a read error. This chain connects TRBV6-2 or TRBV6-3 to TRBJ1-2, with D maybe TRBD1 (5 bases). The CDR3 is 18 amino acids. Germline CDR1 reads MNHEY; CDR2 reads SVGEGT. The CDR3 region has the DNA TGTGCCAGCACCCAAAGCGGACATCGAAGAGTGGAGAGCTATGACTACACCTTC. It specifies CASTQSGHRRVESYDYTF.

The genes are TRBV20-1 and TRBJ2-7, with 13 bases aligning to TRBD2. Germline V CDR1 and CDR2: DFQATT, SNEGSKA (reference sequence). Losses at the gene ends were 5 bases for V and 7 bases for J; bases not matched to a gene: 17. The CDR3 is made up of 17 amino acids. The CDR3 DNA is TGCAGTGCTTCCGGGACTAGCGGGGTCTTTACCTACAGTGAGCAGTACTTC. Translating gives CSASGTSGVFTYSEQYF.

For the CDR3, the DNA is TGTGCCAGCTCACCACCGTCGGAGATGGAAGCTTTCTTT. Protein product: CASSPPSEMEAFF. The chain employs TRBV18 and TRBJ1-1; no definite D call. Trimming stripped 0 bases from V and 8 bases from J, with 10 bases between. Germline V lookup: CDR1 KGHSH, CDR2 LQKENI. The CDR3 has 13 amino acids. Drawing the rest from reference TRBV18 and TRBJ1-1, the complete variable domain is NAGVMQNPRHLVRRRGQEARLRCSPMKGHSHVYWYRQLPEEGLKFMVYLQKENIIDESGMPKERFSAEFPKEGPSILRIQQVVRGDSAAYFCASSPPSEMEAFFGQGTRLTVV.

A few counts support this clonotype. The chain links TRBV12-3 or TRBV12-4 to TRBJ2-7; D remains unclear. V gave up 1 base and J gave up 3 bases, with 10 bases separating them. The CDR3 spans 14 residues. CDR3 DNA sequence: TGTGCCAGCAGTTTAGTTGCAGGATTCTACGAGCAGTACTTC. Its protein is CASSLVAGFYEQYF.

The chain is built from TRBV4-1 and TRBJ1-1; the D gene is possibly TRBD1 (5 bases). V was clipped by 0 bases and J by 1 base, with 15 bases between them. The CDR3 is made up of 17 amino acids. Germline V gene data show CDR1 as MGHRA and CDR2 as YSYEKL. The CDR3 reads CASSQDLRTTWNTEAFF. CDR3 nucleotide sequence: TGCGCCAGCAGCCAAGATCTCCGGACAACTTGGAACACTGAAGCTTTCTTT.

There are a few counts of this clonotype. This chain uses TRBV7-2 with TRBJ2-2; 7 bases agree with TRBD1. Trimming removed 2 bases from V and 6 bases from J; junction bases left unmatched: 9. Germline V gives CDR1 SGHTA, CDR2 FQGNSA. The CDR3 sequence is 16 residues long. CDR3: CASSLRGLRYAGELFF. Here the CDR3 DNA reads TGTGCCAGCAGCTTAAGGGGGCTTAGGTACGCCGGGGAGCTGTTTTTT. Full variable domain (outside the CDR3, taken from reference TRBV7-2 and TRBJ2-2): GAGVSQSPSNKVTEKGKDVELRCDPISGHTALYWYRQSLGQGLEFLIYFQGNSAPDKSGLPSDRFSAERTGGSVSTLTIQRTQQEDSAVYLCASSLRGLRYAGELFFGEGSRLTVL.

This clonotype has only one observation. The V call is TRBV20-1, the J call TRBJ2-1; TRBD2 might be the D (6 bases). Trimming took off 5 bases at V and 0 bases at J, with 17 bases between the two ends. CDR1 is DFQATT, CDR2 SNEGSKA, per germline (reference sequence). This CDR3 has 16 amino acids. CDR3: CSAQSRDSSSYNEQFF. CDR3 coding DNA: TGCAGTGCTCAAAGCCGGGACTCGAGCTCCTACAATGAGCAGTTCTTC.

This chain links TRBV7-2 with TRBJ2-5; 11 bases are a match to TRBD2. J gave up 4 bases and V 5 bases, and 9 bases lay outside the gene matches. Germline V gives CDR1 SGHTA, CDR2 FQGNSA. This CDR3 has 16 amino acids. CDR3 DNA: TGTGCCAGCAGCCATCTTCTAGCGGGGGGACCAGAGACCCAGTACTTC. Its protein product is CASSHLLAGGPETQYF. The complete variable domain, with remaining parts taken from reference TRBV7-2 and TRBJ2-5, reads GAGVSQSPSNKVTEKGKDVELRCDPISGHTALYWYRQSLGQGLEFLIYFQGNSAPDKSGLPSDRFSAERTGGSVSTLTIQRTQQEDSAVYLCASSHLLAGGPETQYFGPGTRLLVL.

The rearrangement links TRBV7-2 to TRBJ1-1, with a weak D call TRBD1 (5 bases). Germline V gene sequence: CDR1 SGHTA, CDR2 FQGNSA. Trimming left V 3 bases short and J 0 bases short, with 11 bases between. There are 15 residues in the CDR3. The CDR3 sequence is CASSFRQTMNTEAFF. Written as DNA, the CDR3 is TGTGCCAGCAGCTTCCGACAGACCATGAACACTGAAGCTTTCTTT.

This clonotype has just one count. The V and J genes are TRBV9 and TRBJ2-6; D gene unclear. With 2 bases removed from V and 2 bases from J, the gap between germline ends came to 8 bases. This CDR3 comprises 15 residues. Germline V gene sequence: CDR1 SGDLS, CDR2 YYNGEE. Written as DNA, the CDR3 is TGTGCCAGCAGCGTTAGTGGGGCTGGGGCCAACGTCCTGACTTTC. The encoded protein is CASSVSGAGANVLTF.

The V and J genes are TRBV20-1 and TRBJ1-4; 8 bases line up with TRBD1. V was clipped by 2 bases and J by 7 bases; unmatched bases: 9. The V gene's germline CDR1 is DFQATT and CDR2 SNEGSKA (reference sequence). This CDR3 has 15 amino acids. DNA of the CDR3: TGCAGTGCTAGATCAGGGGGCGACGGAGGTGAAAAACTGTTTTTT. Translation: CSARSGGDGGEKLFF.

The rearrangement joins TRBV15 to TRBJ2-4, with 8 bases fitting TRBD1. The CDR3 runs 16 residues. V shed 4 bases and J 0 bases; nucleotides not matched to a gene: 5. In germline, CDR1 is LNHNV, CDR2 YYDKDF (reference sequence). This CDR3 is CATSTGGLLAKNIQYF. For the CDR3, the DNA is TGTGCCACCAGCACAGGGGGCCTTCTAGCCAAAAACATTCAGTACTTC.

The chain uses TRBV28 and TRBJ1-1; D not certain. Germline V gene data show CDR1 as MDHEN and CDR2 as SYDVKM. The germline V and J ends were trimmed by 3 bases and 3 bases, with 11 bases remaining between them. The CDR3 runs 14 residues. CDR3 sequence: CASSFSNSHTEAFF. For the CDR3, the DNA is TGTGCCAGCAGTTTCTCCAACAGCCACACTGAAGCTTTCTTT.

The V and J genes are TRBV29-1 and TRBJ2-6; D may correspond to TRBD1 or TRBD2 (5 bases each). V lost 5 bases and J lost 4, with 12 bases in between. The CDR3 has 14 residues. Germline V gene sequence: CDR1 SQVTM, CDR2 ANQGSEA. This CDR3 reads CSVSGLAGANVLTF. CDR3 bases: TGCAGCGTTTCAGGGTTAGCGGGGGCCAACGTCCTGACTTTC. The variable domain in full, with the rest retrieved from reference TRBV29-1 and TRBJ2-6, is SAVISQKPSRDICQRGTSLTIQCQVDSQVTMMFWYRQQPGQSLTLIATANQGSEATYESGFVIDKFPISRPNLTFSTLTVSNMSPEDSSIYLCSVSGLAGANVLTFGAGSRLTVL.